These 25 T cell receptor beta chains were sequenced from one sample in a study of blood T cell repertoires in COVID-19. Produced via immunoSEQ multiplex PCR; TCRdb's table is partial and in-frame only. The profile shows around 84,000 clones, roughly 80% of them singletons. The sequencing input was peripheral blood. The source of these receptors is a woman aged 40 to 50 with active or convalescent COVID-19.

The chain has TRBV6-5 and TRBJ2-2; perhaps TRBD2 as D (6 bases). The CDR3 runs to 15 residues. CDR1 is MNHEY and CDR2 is SVGAGI in the germline V gene. V was clipped by 6 bases and J by 1 base, with 12 bases between them. The CDR3 sequence: CASREGLLNTGELFF. The CDR3 DNA reads TGTGCCAGCAGAGAGGGACTCCTGAACACCGGGGAGCTGTTTTTT.

In its sample, this clone was seen once. The rearrangement links TRBV5-6 to TRBJ1-1, with TRBD1 identical over 10 bases. In germline, CDR1 is SGHDT, CDR2 YYEEEE. CDR3 length equals 19 residues. V lost 4 bases, J lost 5 bases, and 20 bases stayed unmatched. DNA of the CDR3: TGTGCCAGCAGCCAACTGAGTAGTTCGAGACAGGGGGCCGGGACTGAAGCTTTCTTT. This sequence encodes CASSQLSSSRQGAGTEAFF.

The V and J genes are TRBV28 and TRBJ2-1; 13 bases map to TRBD2. CDR3 length: 15 residues. J lost 10 bases, V lost 6 bases, and 9 bases had no gene match. From germline, CDR1 is MDHEN and CDR2 SYDVKM. CDR3 sequence reads: CASSPSGLAGYEQFF. Here the CDR3 DNA reads TGTGCCAGCAGCCCTTCGGGACTAGCGGGATACGAGCAGTTCTTC.

The rearrangement links TRBV6-5 to TRBJ2-1, with TRBD2 matching 10 bases. After removal of 0 bases from V and 8 bases from J, the junction contained 4 bases not matched to a gene. Germline V gene sequence: CDR1 MNHEY, CDR2 SVGAGI. This CDR3 is 15 amino acids long. CDR3 in amino acids: CASSYSGTSVDEQFF. CDR3 nucleotides: TGTGCCAGCAGTTACTCCGGGACTAGCGTCGATGAGCAGTTCTTC.

The rearrangement uses TRBV7-2 and TRBJ2-3; TRBD2 aligns across 7 bases. Germline CDR1 SGHTA, CDR2 FQGNSA. CDR3 size: 18 residues. The junction had 10 bases not matched to a gene; V was cut back by 1 base and J by 0 bases. The DNA for the CDR3 is TGTGCCAGCAGCTTAGGTGTGTCGAGCGGGATAAGCACAGATACGCAGTATTTT. It translates to CASSLGVSSGISTDTQYF.

The chain carries TRBV2 and TRBJ1-4; TRBD1 agrees at 7 bases. Trimming removed 5 bases from V and 4 bases from J; junction bases left unmatched: 4. The CDR3 runs to 14 residues. CDR1 SNHLY and CDR2 FYNNEI come from the germline V gene. The CDR3 reads CASSQTGYNEKLFF. CDR3 bases: TGTGCCAGCAGTCAGACAGGGTATAATGAAAAACTGTTTTTT.

This chain uses TRBV4-3 with TRBJ2-7; 15 nucleotides align to TRBD2. Germline CDR1 is LGHNA and CDR2 is YSLEER. With V trimmed by 0 bases and J by 3 bases, 12 bases remained unmatched. CDR3 length: 20 residues. The CDR3 loop reads CASSQETRTSGRAVLYEQYF. CDR3 DNA: TGCGCCAGCAGCCAAGAGACTAGGACTAGCGGGAGGGCCGTTCTCTACGAGCAGTACTTC.

V and J are TRBV5-6 and TRBJ2-7; D ambiguous. V lost 0 bases and J lost 0, with 10 bases in between. The CDR3 runs to 15 residues. The germline gives CDR1 SGHDT, CDR2 YYEEEE. This CDR3 is CASSLDPGSSYEQYF. The CDR3, as DNA: TGTGCCAGCAGCTTGGATCCAGGTAGCTCCTACGAGCAGTACTTC. The full variable domain, rest sourced from reference TRBV5-6 and TRBJ2-7, is DAGVTQSPTHLIKTRGQQVTLRCSPKSGHDTVSWYQQALGQGPQFIFQYYEEEERQRGNFPDRFSGHQFPNYSSELNVNALLLGDSALYLCASSLDPGSSYEQYFGPGTRLTVT.

The chain has TRBV6-1 and TRBJ2-1, with 9 nucleotides matching TRBD2. Per germline, CDR1 MNHNS and CDR2 SASEGT. CDR3 length equals 16 residues. Trimming removed 2 bases from V and 6 bases from J; junction bases left unmatched: 8. CDR3 protein: CASSESSGLAFNEQFF. The CDR3 nucleotides are TGTGCCAGCAGTGAATCCTCCGGACTAGCGTTCAATGAGCAGTTCTTC.

The chain is built from TRBV5-5 and TRBJ1-1, with no clear D. CDR1 SGHKS and CDR2 YYEKEE come from the germline V gene (reference sequence). V was shortened by 2 bases and J by 3 bases, with 14 bases between the two germline ends. The CDR3 covers 15 residues. The CDR3 loop is CASSFAVADYTEAFF. Written as DNA, the CDR3 is TGTGCCAGCAGCTTCGCTGTCGCGGATTACACTGAAGCTTTCTTT.

The table lists this clone with a count of one. V is TRBV15 and J is TRBJ2-7, with TRBD1 matching over 7 bases. The V gene end was trimmed by 4 bases and the J gene end by 0 bases; junction bases not matched to a gene: 6. The length of the CDR3 is 15 residues. The germline CDR1 and CDR2 sequences are LNHNV and YYDKDF (reference sequence). CDR3 in DNA: TGTGCCACCAGCAAAAACAGGGGAAACTCCTACGAGCAGTACTTC. Amino acid sequence: CATSKNRGNSYEQYF.

The rearrangement uses TRBV5-1 and TRBJ2-1; D may be TRBD2 (5 bases). Trimming removed 2 bases at V and 0 bases at J, with 9 bases between. The CDR3 is 15 residues long. Germline values: CDR1 SGHRS, CDR2 YFSETQ. The chain's CDR3 is CASSFELGSYNEQFF. The CDR3 DNA reads as TGCGCCAGCAGCTTCGAACTAGGCTCCTACAATGAGCAGTTCTTC.

This rearrangement joins TRBV12-5 to TRBJ1-5; 8 nucleotides line up with TRBD1. This CDR3 spans 14 amino acids. Germline V gene lookup returns CDR1 LGHNT and CDR2 FRNRAP. Germline trimming cut 4 bases from V and 7 bases from J; bases unmatched to any gene: 6. The CDR3, as DNA: TGTGCTAGTGGTTCAGGGGGCGCCGGGCAGCCCCAGCATTTT. This gives the protein CASGSGGAGQPQHF.

V and J are TRBV9 and TRBJ2-7; TRBD1 aligns across 7 bases. With V trimmed by 0 bases and J by 4 bases, 10 bases remained unmatched. In germline, CDR1 is SGDLS, CDR2 YYNGEE. This CDR3 spans 16 amino acids. CDR3 sequence: CASSVEGAGGKYEQYF. In nucleotides, the CDR3 is TGTGCCAGCAGCGTAGAGGGGGCAGGGGGAAAGTACGAGCAGTACTTC.

The V call is TRBV12-3 or TRBV12-4, the J call TRBJ2-1, with 7 bases that match TRBD2. V shed 3 bases, J shed 7 bases, and the junction held 3 bases outside the gene matches. CDR3 size: 13 residues. CDR3 nucleotide sequence: TGTGCCAGCAGTTTTGCCGGGGGGAATGAGCAGTTCTTC. Translation: CASSFAGGNEQFF.

This clone was found once. The chain uses TRBV6-5 and TRBJ1-6; no clear D. The ends were cut back, 8 bases at V and 9 bases at J, with 17 bases in the middle. The CDR3 loop spans 14 amino acids. The germline gives CDR1 MNHEY, CDR2 SVGAGI. DNA for the CDR3: TGTGCCAGCGGAGCTGGGTATGGTAGTTCACCCCTCCACTTT. Amino acids: CASGAGYGSSPLHF.

The chain couples TRBV6-5 to TRBJ2-7; 9 positions match TRBD2. The CDR3 length is 14 residues. The germline CDR1 and CDR2 sequences are MNHEY and SVGAGI. With V trimmed by 3 bases and J by 2 bases, 2 bases remained unmatched. Here the CDR3 DNA reads TGTGCCAGCAGTTATAGCGGGGGCCCCTACGAGCAGTACTTC. Translating it yields CASSYSGGPYEQYF.

The chain uses TRBV5-5 and TRBJ1-1, with 7 bases lining up with TRBD1. The CDR3 runs 14 residues. The J segment lost 5 bases and the V segment lost 4 bases, leaving 8 bases of the junction unmatched. Per the germline V gene, CDR1 is SGHKS and CDR2 is YYEKEE (reference sequence). CDR3 in amino acids: CASSPGQQRTEAFF. The CDR3 DNA follows: TGTGCCAGCAGCCCGGGACAGCAGAGAACTGAAGCTTTCTTT.

The V gene is TRBV28, the J gene TRBJ2-7; TRBD1 might be the D (6 bases). V lost 2 bases and J 2 bases, leaving 13 bases between the germline ends. Germline CDR1 is MDHEN and CDR2 is SYDVKM. The CDR3 consists of 15 residues. CDR3 sequence: CASSLLGRGTYEQYF. CDR3 DNA sequence: TGTGCCAGCAGTTTACTTGGCAGGGGCACCTACGAGCAGTACTTC.

This clone was seen a single time. The gene calls are TRBV6-6 and TRBJ2-7; D unclear. V dropped 2 bases and J dropped 0 bases, with 8 bases sitting between them. The CDR3 consists of 14 residues. The germline V gene has CDR1 MNHNY and CDR2 SVGAGI (reference sequence). The CDR3: CASSYPGFSYEQYF. In nucleotides, the CDR3 is TGTGCCAGCAGTTACCCGGGTTTCTCCTACGAGCAGTACTTC.

This chain joins TRBV5-1 and TRBJ1-6; D is unresolved. V was trimmed by 4 bases and J by 9 bases, leaving 20 bases between them. CDR1 and CDR2 from the germline V gene are SGHRS and YFSETQ. CDR3 length: 16 amino acids. Written as DNA, the CDR3 is TGCGCCAGCAGCAACCGGGCCTCCGAGGGAAGTTCACCCCTCCACTTT. As protein: CASSNRASEGSSPLHF.

This clone came up once. The V and J genes are TRBV12-3 or TRBV12-4 and TRBJ1-4, with D tentatively TRBD1 (5 bases). The CDR3 length is 13 residues. V was cut by 10 bases and J by 8 bases, with 17 bases left in between. CDR3 bases: TGTGCCACTACGGGGACGGGAGGGGAAAAACTGTTTTTT. Translation gives CATTGTGGEKLFF.

The rearrangement joins TRBV3-1 (or the pseudogene TRBV3-2) to TRBJ2-5; perhaps TRBD2 as D (5 bases). The germline V gene encodes CDR1 LGHDT and CDR2 YNNKEL (reference sequence). This CDR3 region has 15 residues. V lost 5 bases to trimming and J lost 2 bases, with 15 bases between them. The CDR3: CASSIRGREQETQYF. CDR3 sequence (DNA): TGTGCCAGCAGCATCAGAGGTCGGGAACAAGAGACCCAGTACTTC.

The V gene is TRBV6-6, the J gene TRBJ1-6; D uncertain. The V and J ends lost 3 bases and 7 bases respectively, with 10 bases between them. This CDR3 has 14 residues. Germline V lookup: CDR1 MNHNY, CDR2 SVGAGI (reference sequence). CDR3 sequence reads: CASSYAESNSPLHF. Here the CDR3 DNA reads TGTGCCAGCAGTTATGCAGAATCCAATTCACCCCTCCACTTT.

CDR3: CASRTTGNTEAFF. The DNA of the CDR3 is TGTGCCAGCAGGACAACAGGGAACACTGAAGCTTTCTTT. The chain has TRBV12-3 or TRBV12-4 and TRBJ1-1, with a weak D call TRBD1 (5 bases). There are 13 residues in the CDR3. V was trimmed by 6 bases and J by 1 base, leaving 9 bases between them.